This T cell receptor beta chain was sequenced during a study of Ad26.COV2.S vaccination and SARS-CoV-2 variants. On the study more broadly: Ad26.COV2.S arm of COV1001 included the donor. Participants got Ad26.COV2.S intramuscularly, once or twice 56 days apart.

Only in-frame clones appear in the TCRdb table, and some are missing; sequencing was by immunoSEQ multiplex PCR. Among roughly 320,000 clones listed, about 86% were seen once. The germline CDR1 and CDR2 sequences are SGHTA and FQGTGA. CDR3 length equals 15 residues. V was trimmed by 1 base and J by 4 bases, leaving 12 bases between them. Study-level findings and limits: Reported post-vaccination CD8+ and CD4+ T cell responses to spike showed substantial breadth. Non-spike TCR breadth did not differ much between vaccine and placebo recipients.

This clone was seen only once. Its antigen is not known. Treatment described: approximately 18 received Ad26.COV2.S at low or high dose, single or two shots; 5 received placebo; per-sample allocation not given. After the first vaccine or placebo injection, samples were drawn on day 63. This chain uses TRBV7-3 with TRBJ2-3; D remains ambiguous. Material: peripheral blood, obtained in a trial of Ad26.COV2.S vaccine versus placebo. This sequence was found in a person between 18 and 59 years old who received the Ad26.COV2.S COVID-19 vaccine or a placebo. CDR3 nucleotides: TGTGCCAGCAGCTTAAGGGCAGGCAGCCCAGATACGCAGTATTTT. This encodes CASSLRAGSPDTQYF.